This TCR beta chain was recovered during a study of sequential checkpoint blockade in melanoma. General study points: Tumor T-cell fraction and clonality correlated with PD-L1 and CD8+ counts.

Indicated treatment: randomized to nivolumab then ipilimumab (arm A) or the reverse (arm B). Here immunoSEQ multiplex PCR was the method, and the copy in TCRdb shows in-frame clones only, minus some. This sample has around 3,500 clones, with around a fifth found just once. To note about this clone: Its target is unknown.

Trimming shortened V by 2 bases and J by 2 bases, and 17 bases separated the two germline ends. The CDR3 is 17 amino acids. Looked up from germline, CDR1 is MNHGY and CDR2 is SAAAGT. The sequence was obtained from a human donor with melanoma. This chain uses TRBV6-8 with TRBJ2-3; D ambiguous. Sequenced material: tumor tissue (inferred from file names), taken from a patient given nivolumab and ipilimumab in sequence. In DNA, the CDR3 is TGTGCCAGCAGTTACAGTTTCTCAGGATTACACACAGATACGCAGTATTTT. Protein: CASSYSFSGLHTDTQYF.